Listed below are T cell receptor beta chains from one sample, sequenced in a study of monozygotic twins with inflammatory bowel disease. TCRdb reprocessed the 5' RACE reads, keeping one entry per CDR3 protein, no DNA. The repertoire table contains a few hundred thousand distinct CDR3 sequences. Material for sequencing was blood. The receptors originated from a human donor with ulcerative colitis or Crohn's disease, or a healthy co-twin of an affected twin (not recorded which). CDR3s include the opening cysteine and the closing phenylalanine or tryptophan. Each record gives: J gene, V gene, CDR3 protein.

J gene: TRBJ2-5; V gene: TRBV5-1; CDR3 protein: CASSLRGQGSSETQYF
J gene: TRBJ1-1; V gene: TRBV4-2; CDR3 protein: CASSHRDRPNTEAFF
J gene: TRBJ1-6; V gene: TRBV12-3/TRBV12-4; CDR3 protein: CASRKPGVADSPLHF
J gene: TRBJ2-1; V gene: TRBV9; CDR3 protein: CASSVGWGPRDEQFF
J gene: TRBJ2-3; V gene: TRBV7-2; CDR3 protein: CASSLTSGGPDTQYF
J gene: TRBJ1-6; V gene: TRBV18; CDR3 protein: CASSPRIDSPLHF
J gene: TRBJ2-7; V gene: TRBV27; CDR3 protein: CASNRMGGGSYEQYF
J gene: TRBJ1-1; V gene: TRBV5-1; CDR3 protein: CASSSPGQGLNTEAFF
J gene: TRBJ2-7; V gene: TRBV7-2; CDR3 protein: CASSLGGGGYEQYF
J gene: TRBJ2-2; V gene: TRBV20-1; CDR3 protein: CSARTGTNTGELFF
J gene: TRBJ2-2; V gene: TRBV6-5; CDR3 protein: CASRLQGRPGELFF
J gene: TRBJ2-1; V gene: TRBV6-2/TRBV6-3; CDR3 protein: CASIFRDRENNEQFF
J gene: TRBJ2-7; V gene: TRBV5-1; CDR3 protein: CASSGDRDKFYEQYF
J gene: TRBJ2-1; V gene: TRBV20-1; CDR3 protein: CSARAARTYNEQFF
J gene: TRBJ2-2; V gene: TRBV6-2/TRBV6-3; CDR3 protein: CASTLTPQGRTGELFF
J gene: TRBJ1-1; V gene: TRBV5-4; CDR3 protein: CASSSGQGSGEAFF
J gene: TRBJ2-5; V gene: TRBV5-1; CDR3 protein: CASSLAGDFQETQYF
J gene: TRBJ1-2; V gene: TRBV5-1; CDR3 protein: CASSLASGTVANYGYTF
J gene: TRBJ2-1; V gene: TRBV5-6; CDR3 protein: CASSLRQGSSYNEQFF
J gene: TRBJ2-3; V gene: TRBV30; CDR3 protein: CAWSGLAGESTDTQYF